A single sample is the source of the 20 T cell receptor beta chains below, sequenced in a study of cytomegalovirus exposure and HLA in healthy donors. PCR primers comprised 60 Vbeta and 13 Jbeta primers. The assay was immunoSEQ multiplex PCR, and TCRdb's table has in-frame clones only and misses some. The sample yields about 110,000 clones, under 80% seen once. Sequencing was performed on PBMCs. These receptors were obtained from a woman in her 50s in good health and CMV-seropositive.

This clone was seen only once. The chain links TRBV7-9 to TRBJ2-1; 10 nucleotides match TRBD2. Trimming cost V 5 bases and J 4 bases; bases outside gene matches: 14. The CDR3 sequence is 18 residues long. Germline V gene data show CDR1 as SEHNR and CDR2 as FQNEAQ (reference sequence). CDR3 loop: CASSLRRSSGGPYNEQFF. The CDR3 nucleotides are TGTGCCAGCAGCCTACGGAGGTCTAGCGGGGGACCATACAATGAGCAGTTCTTC.

The CDR3 region has the DNA TGTGCCAGCAGCTTAGCAAGGACAGGATGGGATGGCTACACCTTC. Protein product: CASSLARTGWDGYTF. J is TRBJ1-2 and V is TRBV7-9; 7 bases agree with TRBD1. J lost 6 bases, V lost 0 bases, and 7 bases had no gene match. Germline assignment: CDR1 SEHNR and CDR2 FQNEAQ (reference sequence). This CDR3 has 15 amino acids.

The V and J genes are TRBV2 and TRBJ2-2, with 9 bases fitting TRBD1. V was clipped by 10 bases and J by 4 bases; unmatched bases: 10. The CDR3 consists of 15 residues. Germline CDR1 and CDR2: SNHLY and FYNNEI. The CDR3 DNA sequence: TGTGCCACCCGAAAGGACAGGGGAAGCACCGGGGAGCTGTTTTTT. As protein: CATRKDRGSTGELFF.

As concerns this clone: The same CDR3 is also encoded by other DNA sequences in this sample. The chain combines TRBV7-2 with TRBJ2-7; TRBD1 matches at 10 bases. V dropped 5 bases and J dropped 2; count of bases not matched to a gene: 6. CDR1 SGHTA and CDR2 FQGNSA come from the germline V gene. CDR3 length: 15 amino acids. The CDR3 DNA sequence: TGTGCCAGCAGCCGCCGGGACAGGGGTACCTACGAGCAGTACTTC. It translates to CASSRRDRGTYEQYF.

The rearrangement uses TRBV18 and TRBJ1-3; D may be TRBD1 (6 bases). This CDR3 has 15 residues. Germline CDR1 KGHSH, CDR2 LQKENI. V was clipped by 6 bases and J by 8 bases, with 20 bases between them. The CDR3 DNA is TGTGCCAGCTCCCCTCCGGGACATCAGATGGACACCATATATTTT. Translation gives CASSPPGHQMDTIYF.

The DNA for the CDR3 is TGTGCCACCAGCAGGGGGGACAGGGCTCAGGCTGGAAACACCATATATTTT. Translating it yields CATSRGDRAQAGNTIYF. The chain has TRBV15 and TRBJ1-3; 9 bases are a match to TRBD1. Looked up from germline, CDR1 is LNHNV and CDR2 is YYDKDF (reference sequence). CDR3 length equals 17 residues. Trimming removed 3 bases from V and 2 bases from J; junction bases left unmatched: 8.

The chain joins TRBV27 to TRBJ1-1; possibly TRBD1 for D (6 bases). The CDR3 consists of 14 residues. The germline V gene has CDR1 MNHEY and CDR2 SMNVEV (reference sequence). Trimming removed 5 bases from V and 3 bases from J, with 13 bases in between. The CDR3 DNA is TGTGCCAGCAGTCGACAACAGGGAGACACTGAAGCTTTCTTT. The encoded protein is CASSRQQGDTEAFF.

This clone has just one count. This same CDR3 is encoded by further DNA sequences in the sample. The CDR3 region is CAWSTGTGSYEQYF. The CDR3 region has the DNA TGTGCCTGGAGTACGGGGACTGGATCCTACGAGCAGTACTTC. The chain employs TRBV30 and TRBJ2-7; D might be TRBD2 (6 bases). Trimming left V 2 bases short and J 1 base short, with 12 bases between. Germline V gene data show CDR1 as GTSNPN and CDR2 as SVGIG (reference sequence). The CDR3 sequence is 14 residues long.

This clone was seen only once. The V and J genes are TRBV19 and TRBJ1-6; TRBD1 aligns across 7 bases. The length of the CDR3 is 15 residues. Germline V gives CDR1 LNHDA, CDR2 SQIVND (reference sequence). Unmatched junction bases numbered 4, after V lost 3 bases and J lost 5 bases. Here the CDR3 DNA reads TGTGCCAGTAGTATTAACAGGGGAAATAATTCACCCCTCCACTTT. Translating gives CASSINRGNNSPLHF. Filled out from reference TRBV19 and TRBJ1-6, the complete variable domain reads DGGITQSPKYLFRKEGQNVTLSCEQNLNHDAMYWYRQDPGQGLRLIYYSQIVNDFQKGDIAEGYSVSREKKESFPLTVTSAQKNPTAFYLCASSINRGNNSPLHFGNGTRLTVT.

V is TRBV7-9 and J is TRBJ1-3; D is unclear. From germline, CDR1 is SEHNR and CDR2 FQNEAQ (reference sequence). Trimming pared 5 bases from V and 0 bases from J, leaving 17 bases between. The CDR3 contains 17 residues. The CDR3 nucleotides are TGTGCCAGCAGCGTCCCCACCAGCGAAAGCTCTGGAAACACCATATATTTT. Its protein is CASSVPTSESSGNTIYF.

The chain carries TRBV7-3 and TRBJ2-5; possibly TRBD1 for D (6 bases). The V and J ends lost 3 bases and 2 bases respectively, with 10 bases between them. The CDR3 has 14 residues. Germline lookup yields CDR1 SGHTA and CDR2 FQGTGA. The DNA of the CDR3 is TGTGCCAGCAGCTTGGGGCAGGGGCAAGAGACCCAGTACTTC. This encodes CASSLGQGQETQYF.

This chain joins TRBV7-7 and TRBJ2-5; D is unresolved. The germline V gene encodes CDR1 SSHAT and CDR2 FNYEAQ (reference sequence). CDR3 length equals 13 residues. With 1 base removed from V and 6 bases from J, the gap between germline ends came to 9 bases. The CDR3: CASSLDLSQTQYF. CDR3 DNA sequence: TGTGCCAGCAGCTTAGATCTATCCCAGACCCAGTACTTC. The whole variable domain, filled in from reference TRBV7-7 and TRBJ2-5, reads GAGVSQSPRYKVTKRGQDVTLRCDPISSHATLYWYQQALGQGPEFLTYFNYEAQPDKSGLPSDRFSAERPEGSISTLTIQRTEQRDSAMYRCASSLDLSQTQYFGPGTRLLVL.

The rearrangement links TRBV15 to TRBJ2-1, with D maybe TRBD2 (5 bases). The CDR3 totals 13 residues. Germline V lookup: CDR1 LNHNV, CDR2 YYDKDF (reference sequence). Trimming stripped 5 bases from V and 7 bases from J, with 12 bases between. CDR3 sequence: CATSAQWRNEQFF. The CDR3 DNA is TGTGCCACCAGCGCCCAATGGAGGAATGAGCAGTTCTTC.

This chain connects TRBV10-3 to TRBJ2-7; maybe TRBD1 (5 bases). This CDR3 has 16 residues. Germline CDR1 and CDR2: ENHRY and SYGVKD. The V and J ends lost 2 bases and 3 bases respectively, with 17 bases between them. CDR3 loop: CAISEPGAQGIYEQYF. As DNA, the CDR3 is TGTGCCATCAGTGAGCCTGGGGCCCAGGGTATCTACGAGCAGTACTTC.

The chain links TRBV5-6 to TRBJ2-5, with D hard to call. CDR3 length equals 13 residues. Trimming removed 1 base at V and 0 bases at J, with 4 bases between. Germline assignment: CDR1 SGHDT and CDR2 YYEEEE. Here the CDR3 reads CASSLTDQETQYF. DNA of the CDR3: TGTGCCAGCAGCTTGACGGACCAAGAGACCCAGTACTTC.

The CDR3 loop reads CSVRLQGAHQPQHF. DNA for the CDR3: TGCAGCGTCCGTCTTCAGGGGGCCCATCAGCCCCAGCATTTT. J is TRBJ1-5 and V is TRBV29-1, with TRBD1 matching 8 bases. The CDR3 runs 14 residues. Losses at the gene ends were 6 bases for V and 5 bases for J; bases not matched to a gene: 9. Germline V lookup: CDR1 SQVTM, CDR2 ANQGSEA.

V and J are TRBV11-2 and TRBJ1-2; 12 nucleotides match TRBD1. Germline V lookup: CDR1 SGHAT, CDR2 FQNNGV. V lost 3 bases and J lost 7; bases outside the gene matches: 9. This CDR3 is 16 amino acids long. For the CDR3, the DNA is TGTGCCAGCAGCTTTGGGACAGGGGGCCTTGGGAGTGGCTACACCTTC. It encodes CASSFGTGGLGSGYTF.

This chain uses TRBV6-5 with TRBJ1-5; 8 bases match TRBD1. The length of the CDR3 is 14 residues. The germline CDR1 and CDR2 sequences are MNHEY and SVGAGI. V was pared by 6 bases and J by 3 bases, with 4 bases of the junction left unmatched. CDR3 protein: CASRGTGINQPQHF. CDR3 sequence (DNA): TGTGCCAGCAGGGGGACAGGAATCAATCAGCCCCAGCATTTT.

The gene calls are TRBV5-4 and TRBJ2-3, with 7 bases fitting TRBD2. The CDR3 runs 13 residues. Germline CDR1 and CDR2: SGHNT and YYREEE (reference sequence). The ends lost 4 bases at V and 9 bases at J; junction bases unmatched: 8. Written as DNA, the CDR3 is TGTGCCAGCAGCGCCGGGACTACAATCACGCAGTATTTT. The encoded protein is CASSAGTTITQYF.

The chain recombines TRBV28 with TRBJ1-6; D remains unclear. The V gene's germline CDR1 is MDHEN and CDR2 SYDVKM. The length of the CDR3 is 17 residues. The V and J ends lost 4 bases and 13 bases respectively, with 26 bases between them. CDR3 loop: CASSSSRIGQSRVPLHF. The CDR3 DNA reads TGTGCCAGCAGTTCTAGCCGCATCGGCCAATCTAGGGTTCCCCTCCACTTT.